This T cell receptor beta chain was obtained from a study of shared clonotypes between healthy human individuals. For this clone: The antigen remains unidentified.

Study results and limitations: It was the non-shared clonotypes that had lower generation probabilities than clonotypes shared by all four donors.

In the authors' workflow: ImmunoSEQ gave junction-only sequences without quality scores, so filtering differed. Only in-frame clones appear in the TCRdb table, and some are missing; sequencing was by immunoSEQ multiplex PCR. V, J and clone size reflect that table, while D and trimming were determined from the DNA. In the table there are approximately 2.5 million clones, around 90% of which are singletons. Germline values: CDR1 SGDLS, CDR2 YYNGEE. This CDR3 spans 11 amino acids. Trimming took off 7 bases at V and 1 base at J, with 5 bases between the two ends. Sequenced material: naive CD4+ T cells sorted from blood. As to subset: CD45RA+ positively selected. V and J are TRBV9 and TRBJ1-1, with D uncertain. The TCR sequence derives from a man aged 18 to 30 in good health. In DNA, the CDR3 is TGTGCCAGCGGGCGGAACACTGAAGCTTTCTTT. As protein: CASGRNTEAFF.